These 13 T cell receptor beta chains share one sample of origin, sequenced in a study of T cells in Graves' hyperthyroidism and ophthalmopathy. Amplification of TCR beta CDR3 regions used RNA as the template. When the TCR CDR3 underwent first-round RT-PCR, the HTBI primer set was used. TCRdb recomputed calls from the multiplex PCR reads with MiXCR, one row per CDR3 protein. This table has about 500,000 distinct CDR3 sequences, approximately 15% appearing once. The specimen sequenced was blood. Source of these receptors: a woman under 30 with Graves' hyperthyroidism.

This clonotype was counted between two and nine times. The rearrangement joins TRBV24-1 to TRBJ2-1, with 8 bases lining up with TRBD2. CDR3 length equals 15 residues. With V trimmed by 0 bases and J by 5 bases, 2 bases remained unmatched. Germline CDR1 and CDR2: KGHDR and SFDVKD. The CDR3 DNA follows: TGTGCCACCAGTGATTTGACTAGCGGTCACAATGAGCAGTTCTTC. It codes for CATSDLTSGHNEQFF.

This clonotype was recorded at least ten times. At one end, the junction sequence differs from germline, possibly due to a read error. This chain connects TRBV12-5 to TRBJ2-3, with TRBD2 matching over 9 bases. Germline CDR1 reads LGHNT; CDR2 reads FRNRAP. The CDR3 has 15 residues. CDR3 sequence (DNA): TGTACTAGTGGTTTGTGGCTAGCGGGAACAGATACGCAGTATTTT. This sequence encodes CTSGLWLAGTDTQYF. The whole variable domain, remainder taken from reference TRBV12-5 and TRBJ2-3, is DARVTQTPRHKVTEMGQEVTMRCQPILGHNTVFWYRQTMMQGLELLAYFRNRAPLDDSGMPKDRFSAEMPDATLATLKIQPSEPRDSAVYFCTSGLWLAGTDTQYFGPGTRLTVL.

The sample holds many counts of this clonotype. The V call is TRBV12-3 or TRBV12-4, the J call TRBJ1-2, with a tentative D call TRBD1 (6 bases). This CDR3 is 14 amino acids long. Trimming left V 4 bases short and J 3 bases short, with 12 bases between. In DNA form, the CDR3 reads TGTGCCAGCAGTTCCCTCGACAGGTACTATGGCTACACCTTC. It translates to CASSSLDRYYGYTF.

V is TRBV5-1 and J is TRBJ1-2, with D uncertain. The germline V gene encodes CDR1 SGHRS and CDR2 YFSETQ. CDR3 length: 14 amino acids. Trimming removed 0 bases from V and 5 bases from J, with 11 bases in between. DNA for the CDR3: TGCGCCAGCAGCTTGGATCAGGCCGCGTATGGCTACACCTTC. Translation: CASSLDQAAYGYTF.

This clonotype has ten or more counts. The chain has TRBV5-1 and TRBJ2-7; TRBD1 agrees at 8 bases. The CDR3 covers 14 residues. The germline V gene has CDR1 SGHRS and CDR2 YFSETQ. V shed 4 bases, J shed 6 bases, and the junction held 9 bases outside the gene matches. CDR3 region: CASSLGQGTSEQYV. As DNA, the CDR3 is TGCGCCAGCAGCCTCGGACAGGGCACCAGCGAGCAGTACGTC.

This clonotype was observed at least ten times. The rearrangement uses TRBV12-3 or TRBV12-4 and TRBJ2-7; D possibly uses TRBD1 or TRBD2 (5 bases each). This CDR3 has 16 amino acids. Trimming cost V 6 bases and J 4 bases, with 22 bases left between them. The DNA of the CDR3 is TGTGCCAGCAGACCCAAGGGGCCGAGGGAATTTTACGAGCAGTACTTC. Protein sequence: CASRPKGPREFYEQYF.

The genes are TRBV6-5 and TRBJ1-1; tentative D call: TRBD1 (5 bases). The V gene's germline CDR1 is MNHEY and CDR2 SVGAGI. Trimming pared 2 bases from V and 4 bases from J, leaving 11 bases between. The CDR3 sequence is 14 residues long. For the CDR3, the DNA is TGTGCCAGCAGTTACGGGGGAGAGGGCACTGAAGCTTTCTTT. Protein: CASSYGGEGTEAFF.

This chain joins TRBV29-1 and TRBJ1-3; D gene uncertain. The V end was cut by 4 bases, the J end by 0 bases, with 7 bases between. The CDR3 extends over 13 amino acids. From germline, CDR1 is SQVTM and CDR2 ANQGSEA. CDR3 sequence reads: CSVVEASGNTIYF. The CDR3 DNA reads as TGCAGCGTTGTAGAGGCCTCTGGAAACACCATATATTTT.

Remarks on this clonotype: The junction departs from the called germline gene at one end, perhaps through a read error. This chain connects TRBV6-5 to TRBJ2-3; 11 positions match TRBD2. The CDR3 covers 15 residues. Germline loops: CDR1 MNHEY, CDR2 SVGAGI. Here the CDR3 DNA reads TGTGCCAGCAGATTAGCGGGAGGGAGGACAGGTACGCAGTATTTT. This codes for CASRLAGGRTGTQYF.

The V and J genes are TRBV18 and TRBJ1-5; no reliable D call. The CDR3 has 16 residues. Germline V CDR1 and CDR2: KGHSH, LQKENI. V dropped 3 bases and J dropped 1 base, with 13 bases sitting between them. The CDR3 region is CASSPFESRSNQPQHF. DNA for the CDR3: TGTGCCAGCTCACCTTTCGAAAGTAGAAGCAATCAGCCCCAGCATTTT.

The sample holds many counts of this clonotype. The chain is built from TRBV30 and TRBJ1-6, with 7 bases matching TRBD1. The trim removed 8 bases at V and 6 bases at J, leaving 7 bases unmatched. Germline V gene data show CDR1 as GTSNPN and CDR2 as SVGIG (reference sequence). The CDR3 totals 13 residues. The CDR3 sequence is CAISPGGNSPLHF. In nucleotides, the CDR3 is TGTGCCATCTCCCCAGGGGGTAATTCACCCCTCCACTTT.

In this sample, this clonotype turned up many times. The V gene is TRBV20-1, the J gene TRBJ1-5, with D possibly matching TRBD1 (5 bases). The CDR3 contains 15 residues. Germline V gene lookup returns CDR1 DFQATT and CDR2 SNEGSKA (reference sequence). V was shortened by 1 base and J by 7 bases, with 17 bases between the two germline ends. CDR3 nucleotides: TGCAGTGCTAGAGGCTATGGACCGGGGCCCCAGCCCCAGCATTTT. This gives the protein CSARGYGPGPQPQHF.

Ten or more counts support this clonotype. J is TRBJ2-1 and V is TRBV20-1, with TRBD1 matching 7 bases. The CDR3 totals 13 residues. Germline lookup yields CDR1 DFQATT and CDR2 SNEGSKA (reference sequence). Trimming took 8 bases from V and 3 from J; bases not matched to a gene: 7. The CDR3 here is CSPKQGRYNEQFF. CDR3 coding DNA: TGCAGTCCAAAACAGGGGCGCTACAATGAGCAGTTCTTC.